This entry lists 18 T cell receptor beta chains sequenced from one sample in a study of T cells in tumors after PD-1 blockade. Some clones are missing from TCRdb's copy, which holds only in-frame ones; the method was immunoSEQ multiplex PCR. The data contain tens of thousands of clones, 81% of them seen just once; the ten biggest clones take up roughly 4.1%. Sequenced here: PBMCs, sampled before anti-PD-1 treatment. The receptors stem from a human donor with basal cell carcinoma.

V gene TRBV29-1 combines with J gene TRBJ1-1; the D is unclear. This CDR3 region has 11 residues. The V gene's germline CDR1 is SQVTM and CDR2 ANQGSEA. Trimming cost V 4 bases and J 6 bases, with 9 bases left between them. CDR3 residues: CSVAGIAEAFF. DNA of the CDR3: TGCAGCGTTGCGGGAATAGCTGAAGCTTTCTTT.

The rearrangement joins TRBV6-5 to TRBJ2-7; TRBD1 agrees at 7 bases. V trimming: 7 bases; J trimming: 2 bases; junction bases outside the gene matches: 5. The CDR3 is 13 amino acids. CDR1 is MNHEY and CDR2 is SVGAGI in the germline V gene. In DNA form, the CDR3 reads TGTGCCAGCAAAGACAGGGCCGCCTACGAGCAGTACTTC. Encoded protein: CASKDRAAYEQYF.

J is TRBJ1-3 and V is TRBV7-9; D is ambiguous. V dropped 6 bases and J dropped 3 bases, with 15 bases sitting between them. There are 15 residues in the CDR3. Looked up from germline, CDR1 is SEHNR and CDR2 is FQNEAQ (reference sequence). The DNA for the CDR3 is TGTGCCAGCAGAAATTCGGGAGCGATTGGAAACACCATATATTTT. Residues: CASRNSGAIGNTIYF.

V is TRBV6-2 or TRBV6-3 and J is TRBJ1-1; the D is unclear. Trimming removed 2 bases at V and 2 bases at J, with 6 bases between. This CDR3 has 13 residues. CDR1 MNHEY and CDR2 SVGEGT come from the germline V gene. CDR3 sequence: CASSYKDNTEAFF. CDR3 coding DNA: TGTGCCAGCAGTTACAAGGACAACACTGAAGCTTTCTTT.

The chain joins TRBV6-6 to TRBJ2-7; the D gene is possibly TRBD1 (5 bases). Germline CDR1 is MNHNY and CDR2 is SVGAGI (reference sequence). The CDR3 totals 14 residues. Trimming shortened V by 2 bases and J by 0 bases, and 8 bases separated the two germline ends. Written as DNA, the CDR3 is TGTGCCAGCAGTTACGACAGCACCTCCTACGAGCAGTACTTC. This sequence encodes CASSYDSTSYEQYF.

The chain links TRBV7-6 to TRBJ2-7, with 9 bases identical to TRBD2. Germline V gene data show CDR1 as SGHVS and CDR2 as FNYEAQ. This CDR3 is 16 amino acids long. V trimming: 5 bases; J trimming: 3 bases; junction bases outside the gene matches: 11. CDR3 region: CASSQLSGTSFYEQYF. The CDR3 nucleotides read TGTGCCAGCAGCCAACTTTCCGGGACTAGCTTCTACGAGCAGTACTTC.

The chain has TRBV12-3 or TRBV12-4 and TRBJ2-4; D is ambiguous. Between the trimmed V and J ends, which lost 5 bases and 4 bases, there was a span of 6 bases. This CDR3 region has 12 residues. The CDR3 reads CASSPAKNIQYF. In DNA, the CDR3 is TGTGCCAGCAGTCCGGCTAAAAACATTCAGTACTTC.

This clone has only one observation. CDR3 DNA: TGCGCCAGCAGCTTGCCCGGGTACGAGCAGTACTTC. Its translation is CASSLPGYEQYF. The rearrangement uses TRBV5-1 and TRBJ2-7; no definite D call. Germline CDR1 is SGHRS and CDR2 is YFSETQ. With 1 base removed from V and 4 bases from J, the gap between germline ends came to 6 bases. The CDR3 is 12 amino acids.

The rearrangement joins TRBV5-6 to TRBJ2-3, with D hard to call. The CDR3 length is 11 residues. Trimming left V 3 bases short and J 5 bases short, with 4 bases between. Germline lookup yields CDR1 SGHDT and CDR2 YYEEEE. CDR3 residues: CASSWGDTQYF. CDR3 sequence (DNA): TGTGCCAGCAGCTGGGGAGATACGCAGTATTTT. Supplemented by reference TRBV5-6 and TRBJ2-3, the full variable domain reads DAGVTQSPTHLIKTRGQQVTLRCSPKSGHDTVSWYQQALGQGPQFIFQYYEEEERQRGNFPDRFSGHQFPNYSSELNVNALLLGDSALYLCASSWGDTQYFGPGTRLTVL.

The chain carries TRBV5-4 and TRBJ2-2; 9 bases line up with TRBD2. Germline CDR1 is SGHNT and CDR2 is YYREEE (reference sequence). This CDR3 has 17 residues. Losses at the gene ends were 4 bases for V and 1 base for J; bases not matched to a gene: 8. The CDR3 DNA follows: TGTGCCAGCAGCCCCGCGGGGGGGGCCTTGAACACCGGGGAGCTGTTTTTT. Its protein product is CASSPAGGALNTGELFF. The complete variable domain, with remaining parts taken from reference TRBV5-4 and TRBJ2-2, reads ETGVTQSPTHLIKTRGQQVTLRCSSQSGHNTVSWYQQALGQGPQFIFQYYREEENGRGNFPPRFSGLQFPNYSSELNVNALELDDSALYLCASSPAGGALNTGELFFGEGSRLTVL.

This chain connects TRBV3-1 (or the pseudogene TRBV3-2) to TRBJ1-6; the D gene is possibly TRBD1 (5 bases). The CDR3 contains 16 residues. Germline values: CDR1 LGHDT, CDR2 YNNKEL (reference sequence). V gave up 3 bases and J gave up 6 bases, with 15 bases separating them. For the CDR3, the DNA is TGTGCCAGCAGCCATCGTTTGGGGGTTAGTAATTCACCCCTCCACTTT. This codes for CASSHRLGVSNSPLHF.

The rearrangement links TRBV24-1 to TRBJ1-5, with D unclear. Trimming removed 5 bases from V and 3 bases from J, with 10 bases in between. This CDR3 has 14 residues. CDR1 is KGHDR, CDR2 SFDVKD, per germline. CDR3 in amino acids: CATSGSLINQPQHF. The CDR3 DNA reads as TGTGCCACCAGTGGCAGCTTAATCAATCAGCCCCAGCATTTT.

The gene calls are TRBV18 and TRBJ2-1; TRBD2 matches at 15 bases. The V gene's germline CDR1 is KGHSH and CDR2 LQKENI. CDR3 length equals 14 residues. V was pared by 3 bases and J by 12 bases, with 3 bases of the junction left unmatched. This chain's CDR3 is CASSPGLAGGAQFF. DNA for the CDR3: TGTGCCAGCTCACCGGGACTAGCGGGGGGAGCGCAGTTCTTC. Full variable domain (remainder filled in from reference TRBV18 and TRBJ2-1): NAGVMQNPRHLVRRRGQEARLRCSPMKGHSHVYWYRQLPEEGLKFMVYLQKENIIDESGMPKERFSAEFPKEGPSILRIQQVVRGDSAAYFCASSPGLAGGAQFFGPGTRLTVL.

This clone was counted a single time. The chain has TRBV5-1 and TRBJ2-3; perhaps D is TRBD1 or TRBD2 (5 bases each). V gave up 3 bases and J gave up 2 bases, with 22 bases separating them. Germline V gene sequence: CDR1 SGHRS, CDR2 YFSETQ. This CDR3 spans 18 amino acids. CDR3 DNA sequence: TGCGCCAGCAGCTCCCGCGGGCCCAGGGACGGATACACAGATACGCAGTATTTT. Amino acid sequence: CASSSRGPRDGYTDTQYF.

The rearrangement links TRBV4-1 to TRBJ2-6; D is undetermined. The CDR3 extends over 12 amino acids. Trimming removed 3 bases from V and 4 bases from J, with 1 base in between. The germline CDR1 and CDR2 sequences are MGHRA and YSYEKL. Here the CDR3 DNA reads TGCGCCAGCAGCCAGGGGGCCAACGTCCTGACTTTC. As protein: CASSQGANVLTF.

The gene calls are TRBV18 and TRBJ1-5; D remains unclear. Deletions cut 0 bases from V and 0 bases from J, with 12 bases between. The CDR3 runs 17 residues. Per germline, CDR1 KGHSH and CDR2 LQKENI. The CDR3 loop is CASSPPGALYSNQPQHF. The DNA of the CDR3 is TGTGCCAGCTCACCACCCGGCGCCTTGTATAGCAATCAGCCCCAGCATTTT.

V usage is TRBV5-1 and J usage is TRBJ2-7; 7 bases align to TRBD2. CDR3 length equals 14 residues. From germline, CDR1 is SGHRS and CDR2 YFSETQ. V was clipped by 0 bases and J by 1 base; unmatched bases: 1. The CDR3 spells CASSLGTSSYEQYF. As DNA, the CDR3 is TGCGCCAGCAGCTTGGGGACTAGTTCCTACGAGCAGTACTTC.

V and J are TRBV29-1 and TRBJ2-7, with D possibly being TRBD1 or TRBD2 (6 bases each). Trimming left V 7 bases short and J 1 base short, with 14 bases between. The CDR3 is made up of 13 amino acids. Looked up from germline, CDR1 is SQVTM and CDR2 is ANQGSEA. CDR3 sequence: CSAKGGPSYEQYF. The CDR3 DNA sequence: TGCAGCGCGAAAGGGGGGCCTTCCTACGAGCAGTACTTC.